The 7 T cell receptor beta chains listed next were all sequenced from one sample in a study of T cell responses to AZD1222 COVID-19 vaccine (dated by TCRdb to the early 2020s). Taken with the paper, the label for time point translates to: baseline before first vaccination. Libraries came from the immunoSEQ multiplex PCR assay. TCRdb carries this immuneACCESS record with in-frame sequences only. Its versions omit some clonotypes, under half of them owing to an unresolved V gene in the studies checked, with the rest unexplained. This sample gives roughly 50,000 clones in total; 80% to 90% of them show up just once. Of the sample, less than 2% falls within the top ten clones. This sample comprised peripheral blood, obtained on day 0 of AZD1222 vaccination. These receptors were collected from an adult in good health.

The chain employs TRBV2 and TRBJ2-3; no clear D. V was cut by 1 base and J by 0 bases, with 14 bases left in between. Germline lookup yields CDR1 SNHLY and CDR2 FYNNEI. This CDR3 spans 17 amino acids. CDR3 bases: TGTGCCAGCAGTGAAGTGGGCGGCAACCTCAGCACAGATACGCAGTATTTT. Its protein is CASSEVGGNLSTDTQYF.

V and J are TRBV2 and TRBJ1-3, with 8 bases that match TRBD1. V dropped 4 bases and J dropped 4; count of bases not matched to a gene: 6. In germline, CDR1 is SNHLY, CDR2 FYNNEI. The CDR3 contains 15 residues. The CDR3 protein is CASSADRGAGNTIYF. The CDR3 DNA sequence: TGTGCCAGCAGTGCTGACAGGGGCGCAGGAAACACCATATATTTT.

The CDR3 DNA sequence: TGTGCCAGCAGCCATTCCGGGACAGGGCCTTTGAACACTGAAGCTTTCTTT. Encoded protein: CASSHSGTGPLNTEAFF. This rearrangement joins TRBV14 to TRBJ1-1; TRBD1 agrees at 9 bases. After removal of 3 bases from V and 0 bases from J, the junction contained 8 bases not matched to a gene. There are 17 residues in the CDR3. Germline CDR1 is SGHDN and CDR2 is FVKESK.

The chain is built from TRBV6-5 and TRBJ1-5, with 7 bases that match TRBD1. CDR1 and CDR2 (germline): MNHEY, SVGAGI. CDR3 length equals 15 residues. Trimming removed 3 bases from V and 2 bases from J; junction bases left unmatched: 4. The CDR3 nucleotides are TGTGCCAGCAGTTATGGAGGACAGGGCAATCAGCCCCAGCATTTT. It encodes CASSYGGQGNQPQHF.

This clone showed up just once. The chain has TRBV18 and TRBJ2-7, with no clear D. This CDR3 spans 13 amino acids. From germline, CDR1 is KGHSH and CDR2 LQKENI. V was shortened by 2 bases and J by 6 bases, with 11 bases between the two germline ends. The CDR3 here is CASSPFGDAEQYF. The CDR3 nucleotides are TGTGCCAGCTCACCATTTGGGGATGCCGAGCAGTACTTC.

This clone came up a few times. V and J are TRBV28 and TRBJ1-2; 7 bases match TRBD1. This CDR3 spans 14 amino acids. The V gene end was trimmed by 4 bases and the J gene end by 4 bases; junction bases not matched to a gene: 6. Germline loops: CDR1 MDHEN, CDR2 SYDVKM. CDR3 in amino acids: CASSYSTGTYGYTF. DNA of the CDR3: TGTGCCAGCAGTTATTCGACAGGGACCTATGGCTACACCTTC.

The CDR3 loop is CASSLRLGGELFF. The DNA for the CDR3 is TGTGCCAGCAGCCTTCGACTAGGCGGGGAGCTGTTTTTT. This chain uses TRBV3-1 (or the pseudogene TRBV3-2) with TRBJ2-2, with TRBD2 as a possible D gene (6 bases). This CDR3 is 13 amino acids long. Trimming pared 4 bases from V and 7 bases from J, leaving 10 bases between. Germline V gene data show CDR1 as LGHDT and CDR2 as YNNKEL (reference sequence).